Sequencing of this TCR beta chain was carried out in a study of cytomegalovirus exposure and HLA in healthy donors. Study-wide results and limits: It was 150 or so TCR beta chains that were listed as cytomegalovirus-associated.

This clone appeared a single time. The target antigen is unknown. The PCR contained 60 Vbeta and 13 Jbeta primers. Generated by immunoSEQ multiplex PCR, the TCRdb table keeps only in-frame clones and is missing some. The sample comprises about 140,000 clones, about 80% of which are singletons, and roughly 4% rests with the top ten. The CDR3 spans 17 residues. Germline V gives CDR1 SGHDT, CDR2 YYEEEE. The V segment lost 0 bases and the J segment 4 bases; nucleotides outside the gene matches: 10. The specimen was PBMCs. The genes are TRBV5-6 and TRBJ2-7, with 10 bases identical to TRBD2. The TCR originated in a man aged 40-50 years in good health and CMV-seropositive. CDR3 residues: CASSLAPRTSGRYEQYF. CDR3 coding DNA: TGTGCCAGCAGCTTGGCCCCCAGGACTAGCGGTAGATACGAGCAGTACTTC.